This T cell receptor (beta chain) was observed in a study of technical replicates of blood from several donors. The trim removed 0 bases at V and 4 bases at J, leaving 7 bases unmatched. Germline V gives CDR1 SGDLS, CDR2 YYNGEE. The CDR3 runs 15 residues. Measured with immunoSEQ multiplex PCR; TCRdb has only the in-frame clones, and not every one. Here the sample spans about 75,000 clones, around 97% being singletons. What was sequenced was T cells isolated from PBMCs. The J gene is TRBJ2-7, the V gene TRBV9; 7 bases are a match to TRBD2. The sequence was collected from a human donor in good health. The CDR3 nucleotides are TGTGCCAGCAGCGTAGGGGGGAATAGCGGGTACGAGCAGTACTTC. Protein sequence: CASSVGGNSGYEQYF. Based on the CDR3 plus reference TRBV9 and TRBJ2-7, the full variable domain is DSGVTQTPKHLITATGQRVTLRCSPRSGDLSVYWYQQSLDQGLQFLIQYYNGEERAKGNILERFSAQQFPDLHSELNLSSLELGDSALYFCASSVGGNSGYEQYFGPGTRLTVT.